The present entry profiles one T cell receptor (beta chain) with its context. This sample is part of a study of control samples from healthy donors and cancer patients. Profiled with immunoSEQ multiplex PCR; TCRdb holds only in-frame clones, not every one. The table has under 450,000 clones, around 90% seen once; the top ten hold around 6.8%. Material for sequencing was PBMCs. The source is a man aged 40-49 years with head and neck cancer.

The CDR3 region is CASSRLGETQYF. CDR3 sequence (DNA): TGTGCCAGCAGTCGACTTGGAGAGACCCAGTACTTC. This chain connects TRBV6-2 or TRBV6-3 to TRBJ2-5; no clear D. The CDR3 consists of 12 residues. With 5 bases removed from V and 4 bases from J, the gap between germline ends came to 8 bases. CDR1 is MNHEY, CDR2 SVGEGT, per germline.